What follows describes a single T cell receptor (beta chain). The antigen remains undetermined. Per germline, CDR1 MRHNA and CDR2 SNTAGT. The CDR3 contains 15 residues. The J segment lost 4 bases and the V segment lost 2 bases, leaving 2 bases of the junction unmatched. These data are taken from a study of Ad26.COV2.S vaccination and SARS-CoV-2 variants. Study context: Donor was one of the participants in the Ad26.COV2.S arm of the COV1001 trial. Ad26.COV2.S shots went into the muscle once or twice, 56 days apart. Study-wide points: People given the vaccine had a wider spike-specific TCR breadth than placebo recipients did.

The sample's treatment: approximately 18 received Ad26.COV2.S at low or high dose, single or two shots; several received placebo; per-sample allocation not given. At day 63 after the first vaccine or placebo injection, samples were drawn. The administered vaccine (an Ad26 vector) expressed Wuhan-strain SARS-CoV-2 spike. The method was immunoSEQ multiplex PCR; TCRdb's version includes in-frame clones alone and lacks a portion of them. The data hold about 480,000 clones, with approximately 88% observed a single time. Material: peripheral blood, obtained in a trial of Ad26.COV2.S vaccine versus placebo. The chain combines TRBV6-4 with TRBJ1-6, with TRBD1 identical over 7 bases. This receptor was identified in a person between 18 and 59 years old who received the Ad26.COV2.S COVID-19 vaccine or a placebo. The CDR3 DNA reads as TGTGCCAGCAGTGACGGGACAGATTATAATTCACCCCTCCACTTT. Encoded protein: CASSDGTDYNSPLHF.